Below are 26 T cell receptor beta chains sequenced from a single sample in a study of T cell clones after liver transplantation. Clones were sequenced by immunoSEQ multiplex PCR, and TCRdb holds only the in-frame ones, with some missing. Of around 110,000 clones in the sample, around nine tenths were seen once. The source was CD4+ T cells from blood, collected 12 months after liver transplant. All receptors come from a human patient who received a liver transplant. Some T cells may be provided by the graft donor.

The chain uses TRBV7-2 and TRBJ2-7, with TRBD1 identical over 9 bases. This CDR3 comprises 14 residues. Trimming took 5 bases from V and 1 from J; bases not matched to a gene: 3. Germline V gene sequence: CDR1 SGHTA, CDR2 FQGNSA. CDR3: CASSLDRGSYEQYF. For the CDR3, the DNA is TGTGCCAGCAGCCTGGACAGGGGATCCTACGAGCAGTACTTC.

V is TRBV10-3 and J is TRBJ2-5, with D tentatively TRBD1 (7 bases). This CDR3 has 14 amino acids. The germline gives CDR1 ENHRY, CDR2 SYGVKD. The V gene lost 10 bases and the J gene lost 2 bases, with 17 bases spanning the gap. This CDR3 is CATLNPGGQETQYF. As DNA, the CDR3 is TGTGCCACCCTAAATCCAGGGGGGCAAGAGACCCAGTACTTC.

The chain uses TRBV28 and TRBJ1-1, with unresolved D. Germline V lookup: CDR1 MDHEN, CDR2 SYDVKM. This CDR3 has 14 residues. Trimming left V 3 bases short and J 1 base short, with 9 bases between. The DNA for the CDR3 is TGTGCCAGCAGTTTCGTGAGGGCGAACACTGAAGCTTTCTTT. The encoded protein is CASSFVRANTEAFF.

V usage is TRBV19 and J usage is TRBJ1-1; 10 bases match TRBD1. This CDR3 spans 18 amino acids. Germline V gives CDR1 LNHDA, CDR2 SQIVND (reference sequence). With V trimmed by 7 bases and J by 4 bases, 18 bases remained unmatched. CDR3 bases: TGTGCCAGTACCCATCATCTGGGGGACAGGGGAGCAGGCACTGAAGCTTTCTTT. Translating gives CASTHHLGDRGAGTEAFF.

The gene calls are TRBV7-9 and TRBJ1-1, with 7 positions matching TRBD1. This CDR3 spans 14 amino acids. The germline V gene encodes CDR1 SEHNR and CDR2 FQNEAQ (reference sequence). After removal of 5 bases from V and 4 bases from J, the junction contained 7 bases not matched to a gene. Written as DNA, the CDR3 is TGTGCCAGCAGCCCCCCGGCAGGGGGCACTGAAGCTTTCTTT. Amino acid sequence: CASSPPAGGTEAFF.

In this sample, this clone turned up a few times. The chain employs TRBV6-7 and TRBJ1-3, with a weak D call TRBD1 (5 bases). TRBV6-7 is annotated as an ORF whose role is uncertain. Trimming took 2 bases from V and 7 from J, leaving 27 bases between them. The CDR3 covers 19 residues. CDR3 sequence: CASSYPPRRAKHWGNTIYF. The CDR3 DNA reads TGTGCCAGCAGTTACCCCCCCCGTAGGGCGAAGCATTGGGGGAACACCATATATTTT.

The CDR3 DNA reads as TGTGCCAGCGGGGGGACTAGCGGGAGTACAGATACGCAGTATTTT. Translated: CASGGTSGSTDTQYF. J is TRBJ2-3 and V is TRBV2, with 14 bases that match TRBD2. This CDR3 has 15 amino acids. Germline values: CDR1 SNHLY, CDR2 FYNNEI. J gave up 3 bases and V 8 bases, and 4 bases lay outside the gene matches.

This clone was picked up many times. The chain is built from TRBV5-4 and TRBJ2-5; 9 bases agree with TRBD2. Unmatched junction bases numbered 2, after V lost 0 bases and J lost 2 bases. The CDR3 has 15 residues. Germline V gene lookup returns CDR1 SGHNT and CDR2 YYREEE (reference sequence). The CDR3 nucleotides read TGTGCCAGCAGCTTGGTTCTAGCGGGACAAGAGACCCAGTACTTC. It encodes CASSLVLAGQETQYF.

The chain joins TRBV19 to TRBJ1-2; the D is unclear. This CDR3 is built from 14 residues. CDR1 is LNHDA and CDR2 is SQIVND in the germline V gene (reference sequence). The V end lost 2 bases, the J end lost 6 bases, and 13 bases lay between the germline ends. CDR3 protein: CASSIRAGTHGYTF. The CDR3 DNA follows: TGTGCCAGTAGTATAAGGGCCGGTACCCATGGCTACACCTTC.

The table lists this clone with a count of one. The V and J genes are TRBV10-1 and TRBJ2-3; a possible D gene is TRBD2 (5 bases). The CDR3 sequence is 14 residues long. CDR1 is WNHNN, CDR2 SYGVQD, per germline (reference sequence). Trimming left V 4 bases short and J 2 bases short, with 10 bases between. CDR3 bases: TGCGCCAGCAGTGGGAGCGGAAACACAGATACGCAGTATTTT. Translated, it gives CASSGSGNTDTQYF.

The gene calls are TRBV4-1 and TRBJ1-2; no clear D gene. V gave up 4 bases and J gave up 4 bases, with 4 bases separating them. Germline-derived CDR1 and CDR2 are MGHRA and YSYEKL. This CDR3 comprises 11 residues. The CDR3 DNA sequence: TGCGCCAGCAGCCGCGGCTATGGCTACACCTTC. It specifies CASSRGYGYTF.

The chain recombines TRBV19 with TRBJ2-7; either TRBD1 or TRBD2 may fit D (5 bases each). Germline lookup yields CDR1 LNHDA and CDR2 SQIVND (reference sequence). The CDR3 contains 14 residues. V was clipped by 8 bases and J by 6 bases, with 20 bases between them. The DNA for the CDR3 is TGTGCCAGTTCTAGCCAGGGAGTTGCCCGCGAGCAGTACTTC. Translating gives CASSSQGVAREQYF.

This clone has more than one count but fewer than ten. The chain joins TRBV29-1 to TRBJ2-1; 7 nucleotides line up with TRBD1. The CDR3 loop spans 11 amino acids. The J segment lost 10 bases and the V segment lost 5 bases, leaving 5 bases of the junction unmatched. Germline assignment: CDR1 SQVTM and CDR2 ANQGSEA. The CDR3 nucleotides are TGCAGCGTTACAGGGGACCGAGAGCAGTTCTTC. Translation: CSVTGDREQFF.

The chain uses TRBV11-2 and TRBJ2-1; no clear D. V was cut by 1 base and J by 4 bases, with 8 bases left in between. CDR3 length equals 14 residues. The germline CDR1 and CDR2 sequences are SGHAT and FQNNGV. The CDR3 sequence: CASSLGRIYNEQFF. In DNA, the CDR3 is TGTGCCAGCAGCTTAGGACGGATATACAATGAGCAGTTCTTC.

This clone is a singleton in its sample. This rearrangement joins TRBV19 to TRBJ2-5; possible D gene TRBD2, 6 bases. This CDR3 comprises 13 residues. Germline V gene data show CDR1 as LNHDA and CDR2 as SQIVND (reference sequence). Trimming took 7 bases from V and 5 from J, leaving 14 bases between them. DNA for the CDR3: TGTGCCAGTAAAGTGACGGGAGTGGAGACCCAGTACTTC. Translating it yields CASKVTGVETQYF.

The rearrangement joins TRBV6-1 to TRBJ2-3; no firm D call. The V end lost 7 bases, the J end lost 0 bases, and 14 bases lay between the germline ends. This CDR3 is 15 amino acids long. The germline gives CDR1 MNHNS, CDR2 SASEGT. The CDR3 region is CASNALGSSTDTQYF. CDR3 coding DNA: TGTGCCAGCAACGCGTTGGGGTCCAGCACAGATACGCAGTATTTT.

The chain joins TRBV9 to TRBJ1-1; 7 positions match TRBD1. Unmatched junction bases numbered 8, after V lost 0 bases and J lost 0 bases. CDR3 length equals 17 residues. Germline CDR1 reads SGDLS; CDR2 reads YYNGEE. In DNA form, the CDR3 reads TGTGCCAGCAGCGTAGCAGGGGGGAAGTACATGAACACTGAAGCTTTCTTT. It is translated as CASSVAGGKYMNTEAFF.

This chain uses TRBV27 with TRBJ2-3; tentatively, D is TRBD1 (6 bases). CDR3 size: 15 residues. Germline V gene lookup returns CDR1 MNHEY and CDR2 SMNVEV (reference sequence). Trimming pared 5 bases from V and 2 bases from J, leaving 14 bases between. Written as DNA, the CDR3 is TGTGCCAGCAGTCCGCTCGACAGGTTCACAGATACGCAGTATTTT. Its translation: CASSPLDRFTDTQYF.

The chain is built from TRBV4-2 and TRBJ2-3, with 15 bases that match TRBD2. With 3 bases clipped from V and 2 bases from J, the junction kept 3 bases outside the gene matches. The germline V gene has CDR1 LGHNA and CDR2 YNFKEQ. This CDR3 comprises 17 residues. The CDR3 loop is CASSQGTSGRFTDTQYF. In DNA, the CDR3 is TGTGCCAGCAGCCAGGGGACTAGCGGGAGGTTCACAGATACGCAGTATTTT.

This clone has just one count. V and J are TRBV7-9 and TRBJ2-1; 8 bases are a match to TRBD2. The CDR3 covers 15 residues. The V gene's germline CDR1 is SEHNR and CDR2 FQNEAQ (reference sequence). The V gene end was trimmed by 6 bases and the J gene end by 6 bases; junction bases not matched to a gene: 10. The CDR3 DNA reads as TGTGCCAGCAGTTCCTCGGCGGGAGGCTTCAATGAGCAGTTCTTC. Translation: CASSSSAGGFNEQFF.

The V call is TRBV19, the J call TRBJ1-2; D is possibly TRBD1 (6 bases). This CDR3 has 14 residues. CDR1 and CDR2 from the germline V gene are LNHDA and SQIVND (reference sequence). The V and J ends lost 7 bases and 2 bases respectively, with 14 bases between them. Here the CDR3 DNA reads TGTGCCAGTATGGGCCGGGACACAAACTATGGCTACACCTTC. This translates into CASMGRDTNYGYTF.

This clone showed up just once. The V and J genes are TRBV7-6 and TRBJ2-5; possibly TRBD1 for D (6 bases). The V and J ends lost 1 base and 3 bases respectively, with 6 bases between them. The CDR3 spans 13 residues. The germline V gene has CDR1 SGHVS and CDR2 FNYEAQ. The CDR3 DNA reads TGTGCCAGCAGCTTAGGGACAGAAGAGACCCAGTACTTC. As protein: CASSLGTEETQYF.

The genes are TRBV6-1 and TRBJ2-7, with a tentative D call TRBD1 (6 bases). Per the germline V gene, CDR1 is MNHNS and CDR2 is SASEGT. There are 13 residues in the CDR3. With 4 bases removed from V and 7 bases from J, the gap between germline ends came to 14 bases. In nucleotides, the CDR3 is TGTGCCAGCAGTGTTCAGGGGCGTCAGGAGCAGTACTTC. It yields the protein CASSVQGRQEQYF.

A few counts support this clone. The chain recombines TRBV5-6 with TRBJ1-5; 10 bases match TRBD1. The ends lost 4 bases at V and 3 bases at J; junction bases unmatched: 10. Germline V gives CDR1 SGHDT, CDR2 YYEEEE. This CDR3 comprises 17 residues. The CDR3 loop is CASSTWGQGRANQPQHF. Here the CDR3 DNA reads TGTGCCAGCAGCACGTGGGGACAGGGGAGGGCCAATCAGCCCCAGCATTTT.

The chain joins TRBV18 to TRBJ2-7; tentative D call: TRBD2 (6 bases). Germline-derived CDR1 and CDR2 are KGHSH and LQKENI. There are 14 residues in the CDR3. The V end lost 5 bases, the J end lost 0 bases, and 11 bases lay between the germline ends. The DNA of the CDR3 is TGTGCCAGCTCAGATAGCGGAAGCTCCTACGAGCAGTACTTC. This codes for CASSDSGSSYEQYF. Drawing the rest from reference TRBV18 and TRBJ2-7, the complete variable domain is NAGVMQNPRHLVRRRGQEARLRCSPMKGHSHVYWYRQLPEEGLKFMVYLQKENIIDESGMPKERFSAEFPKEGPSILRIQQVVRGDSAAYFCASSDSGSSYEQYFGPGTRLTVT.

The J gene is TRBJ1-1, the V gene TRBV7-3, with 11 nucleotides matching TRBD1. J lost 4 bases, V lost 0 bases, and 1 base had no gene match. Germline V gene data show CDR1 as SGHTA and CDR2 as FQGTGA. The CDR3 loop spans 15 amino acids. The CDR3 loop is CASSLTGTGGTEAFF. Here the CDR3 DNA reads TGTGCCAGCAGCTTAACCGGGACAGGGGGCACTGAAGCTTTCTTT.